This TCR beta chain is from a study of chemoradiotherapy in HPV16-positive cancers. Repertoires were sampled repeatedly during chemoradiotherapy. Sequenced by immunoSEQ multiplex PCR; TCRdb stores in-frame clones only, minus some. Of 6,800 or so clones listed, approximately 79% are singletons. General study findings and limits: HPV-specific T cells were functionally defined from only a couple of HPV16-positive patients. In HPV16-positive patients, HPV-responsive T-cell expansion tracked better recurrence-free survival.

Of note for this clone: Its antigen is as yet unknown.

The material was obtained from a patient who underwent chemoradiotherapy. The clonotype comes from a human donor with HPV-associated anogenital cancer.

The CDR3 DNA sequence: TGTGCCAGCAGCCAGGTCCTCGAGCAGTACTTC. Translating gives CASSQVLEQYF. The rearrangement joins TRBV5-8 to TRBJ2-7; no clear D gene. The V end lost 4 bases, the J end lost 6 bases, and 8 bases lay between the germline ends. This CDR3 has 11 residues. CDR1 is SGHTS, CDR2 YDEGEE, per germline.